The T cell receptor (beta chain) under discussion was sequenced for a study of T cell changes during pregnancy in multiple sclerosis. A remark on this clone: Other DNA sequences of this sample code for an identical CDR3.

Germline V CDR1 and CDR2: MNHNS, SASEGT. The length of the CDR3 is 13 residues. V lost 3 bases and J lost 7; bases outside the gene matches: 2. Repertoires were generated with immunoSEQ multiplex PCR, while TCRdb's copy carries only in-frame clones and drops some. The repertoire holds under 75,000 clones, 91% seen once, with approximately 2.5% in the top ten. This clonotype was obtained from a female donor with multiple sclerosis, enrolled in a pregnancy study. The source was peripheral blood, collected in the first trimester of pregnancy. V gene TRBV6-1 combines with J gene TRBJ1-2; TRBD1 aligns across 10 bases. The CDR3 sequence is CASSDRDRGGYTF. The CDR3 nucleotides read TGTGCCAGCAGTGACCGGGACAGGGGTGGCTACACCTTC.